The entry that follows covers one T cell receptor (beta chain) sequence. The sample comes from a study of blood T cell repertoires in COVID-19. About the study: The samples span acute and convalescent COVID-19 from the United States, Italy and Spain.

This CDR3 comprises 13 residues. V trimming: 3 bases; J trimming: 5 bases; junction bases outside the gene matches: 5. Germline-derived CDR1 and CDR2 are SGDLS and YYNGEE. Assay used: immunoSEQ multiplex PCR; TCRdb lists only in-frame clones, some missing. The repertoire holds 25,000 to 35,000 clones, with roughly 85% as singletons. Sequenced input: peripheral blood. V is TRBV9 and J is TRBJ2-7, with 7 bases that match TRBD1. This sequence was found in a man older than 75 with active COVID-19. The CDR3 DNA reads TGTGCCAGCAGCGCTAGGGGGCGCGACGAGCAGTACTTC. This codes for CASSARGRDEQYF.